The 11 T cell receptor beta chains below were found in one sample sequenced in a study of identical twins. A single record per CDR3 protein comes from TCRdb applying MiXCR to the 5' RACE reads. The repertoire holds roughly 1,500,000 distinct CDR3 sequences, with less than 35% as singletons. Sequenced input: cord blood. Every receptor here comes from a newborn girl in good health.

This clonotype came up once. V gene TRBV19 combines with J gene TRBJ2-7; tentative D call: TRBD2 (6 bases). The V gene's germline CDR1 is LNHDA and CDR2 SQIVND (reference sequence). Deletions cut 7 bases from V and 3 bases from J, with 16 bases between. CDR3 length: 14 residues. CDR3 amino acids: CASTRAGDLYEQYF. In DNA form, the CDR3 reads TGTGCCAGTACCCGAGCGGGTGACCTCTACGAGCAGTACTTC.

The chain recombines TRBV12-3 or TRBV12-4 with TRBJ1-1; D is unclear. The ends were cut back, 4 bases at V and 8 bases at J, with 11 bases in the middle. The CDR3 consists of 12 residues. The CDR3 region is CASSSPFSEAFF. In DNA form, the CDR3 reads TGTGCCAGCAGTTCACCCTTTTCGGAAGCTTTCTTT.

This clonotype was counted a few times. V is TRBV7-9 and J is TRBJ2-1, with 7 bases lining up with TRBD1. The germline CDR1 and CDR2 sequences are SEHNR and FQNEAQ (reference sequence). The CDR3 is 14 residues long. With V trimmed by 5 bases and J by 2 bases, 3 bases remained unmatched. CDR3 amino acids: CASSADRAYNEQFF. In DNA, the CDR3 is TGTGCCAGCAGCGCAGACAGGGCCTACAATGAGCAGTTCTTC.

This clonotype was seen only a few times. The rearrangement uses TRBV12-5 and TRBJ2-1; a possible D gene is TRBD2 (5 bases). Trimming removed 4 bases at V and 6 bases at J, with 16 bases between. This CDR3 is 15 amino acids long. Germline V CDR1 and CDR2: LGHNT, FRNRAP. In DNA, the CDR3 is TGTGCTAGTGGTTCCGGTCGGACTCGGCCCAATGAGCAGTTCTTC. This sequence encodes CASGSGRTRPNEQFF.

This clonotype has more than one count but fewer than ten. The CDR3 protein is CSASPFEGLAGGTDTQYF. The CDR3, as DNA: TGCAGTGCTAGCCCGTTCGAGGGACTAGCGGGGGGAACAGATACGCAGTATTTT. The rearrangement uses TRBV20-1 and TRBJ2-3, with 15 nucleotides matching TRBD2. The CDR3 extends over 18 amino acids. V dropped 3 bases and J dropped 3; count of bases not matched to a gene: 10. Germline V lookup: CDR1 DFQATT, CDR2 SNEGSKA (reference sequence).

The chain carries TRBV10-3 and TRBJ2-1; weak D call: TRBD2 (6 bases). V gave up 4 bases and J gave up 3 bases, with 7 bases separating them. Germline V gives CDR1 ENHRY, CDR2 SYGVKD. There are 13 residues in the CDR3. CDR3 loop: CAISGGNYNEQFF. The CDR3 nucleotides are TGTGCCATCAGTGGCGGGAACTACAATGAGCAGTTCTTC.

On this clonotype itself: This sequence may be a read error, since a much larger clone differs from it by one base. The rearrangement uses TRBV12-3 or TRBV12-4 and TRBJ2-5; 7 bases are shared with TRBD2. The CDR3 sequence is 13 residues long. Trimming took 1 base from V and 11 from J; bases not matched to a gene: 7. This CDR3 reads CASSLVEGREQYF. CDR3 nucleotide sequence: TGTGCCAGCAGTTTAGTTGAGGGGCGGGAGCAGTACTTC.

Ten or more counts support this clonotype. The V gene is TRBV20-1, the J gene TRBJ2-7; 11 bases line up with TRBD2. Germline loops: CDR1 DFQATT, CDR2 SNEGSKA (reference sequence). CDR3 size: 11 residues. In DNA form, the CDR3 reads TGCAGCGGGACTAGCGGCTACGAGCAGTACTTC. Translation: CSGTSGYEQYF.

There are a few counts of this clonotype. The rearrangement joins TRBV12-3 or TRBV12-4 to TRBJ2-5, with a tentative D call TRBD2 (5 bases). This CDR3 contains 13 residues. With 7 bases removed from V and 2 bases from J, the gap between germline ends came to 11 bases. CDR3 in DNA: TGTGCCAGCATTCGCGGGCCACAAGAGACCCAGTACTTC. Translated: CASIRGPQETQYF.

This clonotype was seen a few times. V usage is TRBV10-3 and J usage is TRBJ2-4; 10 positions match TRBD2. V trimming: 0 bases; J trimming: 1 base; junction bases outside the gene matches: 0. Germline CDR1 and CDR2: ENHRY and SYGVKD. The CDR3 is 16 residues long. DNA for the CDR3: TGTGCCATCAGTGAGTCTAGCGGGAGGGCCAAAAACATTCAGTACTTC. It yields the protein CAISESSGRAKNIQYF.

The V call is TRBV12-5, the J call TRBJ2-1, with 8 bases aligning to TRBD2. Trimming at V came to 2 bases and at J to 9 bases, leaving 9 bases not matched to a gene. CDR3 length: 15 amino acids. Germline V gives CDR1 LGHNT, CDR2 FRNRAP. The CDR3 protein is CASGLSVAGWTEQFF. Here the CDR3 DNA reads TGTGCTAGTGGTTTGTCGGTAGCGGGATGGACTGAGCAGTTCTTC.